The clone carrying this T cell receptor (beta chain) has more than one count but fewer than ten. Unique molecular identifiers were built into the TCRbeta library. TCRdb independently ran MiXCR on the PCR reads; one entry per CDR3 protein. The data hold about 870,000 distinct CDR3 sequences, with about 15% observed a single time. Germline V lookup: CDR1 SGHDN, CDR2 FVKESK. There are 15 residues in the CDR3. Trimming took 3 bases from V and 2 from J, leaving 11 bases between them. These data come from a study of T-cell reconstitution after alpha-beta-depleted transplantation in children. This sequence was found in a male patient under 18 who had a stem cell transplant for acute lymphoblastic leukemia, so the T cells may come from the graft donor. The input for sequencing was PBMCs, mostly from graft donor cells, taken 360 days after TCRalphabeta/CD19-depleted stem cell transplant. The chain employs TRBV14 and TRBJ2-1, with D perhaps TRBD1 (6 bases). The DNA of the CDR3 is TGTGCCAGCAGCCACCAGGGGTTACCCTACAATGAGCAGTTCTTC. Its translation: CASSHQGLPYNEQFF.